What follows are 15 T cell receptor beta chains derived from one specimen sequenced in a study of blood T cells in healthy people across ages. PCR was performed a second time for roughly 7 to 11 cycles using a sample-barcoded 5' primer and a J-beta primer mix. TCRdb re-derived calls from the 5' RACE reads in MiXCR, one entry per CDR3 protein. The repertoire holds about 1 million distinct CDR3 sequences, with more than 35% as singletons. The sequencing input was blood. All receptors derive from a woman aged 60-75 years in good health.

J is TRBJ2-1 and V is TRBV3-1; weak D call: TRBD2 (6 bases). Deletions cut 1 base from V and 9 bases from J, with 13 bases between. The CDR3 totals 14 residues. Germline assignment: CDR1 LGHDT and CDR2 YNNKEL (reference sequence). The CDR3 reads CASSQGPGACEQFF. The CDR3 DNA is TGTGCCAGCAGCCAAGGTCCGGGAGCGTGTGAGCAGTTCTTC.

The chain uses TRBV3-1 and TRBJ2-3; D is ambiguous. Trimming removed 8 bases from V and 3 bases from J, with 12 bases in between. CDR3 size: 13 residues. CDR1 LGHDT and CDR2 YNNKEL come from the germline V gene (reference sequence). In DNA form, the CDR3 reads TGTGCCAGCCAGCCAGAAGGAACAGATACGCAGTATTTT. Translation: CASQPEGTDTQYF.

The chain links TRBV13 to TRBJ2-1; 7 nucleotides match TRBD1. CDR1 is PRHDT, CDR2 FYEKMQ, per germline (reference sequence). Unmatched junction bases numbered 6, after V lost 10 bases and J lost 0 bases. The CDR3 extends over 14 amino acids. The CDR3 is CATRGTDSYNEQFF. The CDR3 bases are TGTGCCACCAGAGGGACAGACTCCTACAATGAGCAGTTCTTC.

This clonotype appeared many times. The chain uses TRBV12-3 or TRBV12-4 and TRBJ2-4; D tentatively reads TRBD1 or TRBD2 (5 bases each). V was cut by 1 base and J by 6 bases, with 10 bases left in between. The CDR3 consists of 14 residues. CDR3 nucleotides: TGTGCCAGCAGTTTAGGACGGGGACGAAACATTCAGTACTTC. Protein: CASSLGRGRNIQYF.

A word on this clonotype: This may be a read error, as it is one base from a much larger clone. The J gene is TRBJ2-6, the V gene TRBV29-1, with TRBD1 identical over 9 bases. CDR1 and CDR2 from the germline V gene are SQVTM and ANQGSEA. The CDR3 has 13 amino acids. Here the CDR3 DNA reads TGCAGCGTACAGGGGGCTGGGACCAACGTCCTGACTTTC. This translates into CSVQGAGTNVLTF.

This rearrangement joins TRBV4-1 to TRBJ1-2; D is unresolved. Germline values: CDR1 MGHRA, CDR2 YSYEKL. V was pared by 0 bases and J by 5 bases, with 19 bases between. This CDR3 has 17 amino acids. The DNA of the CDR3 is TGCGCCAGCAGCCAAGATGGGGAGGGATCATCGGGTTATGGCTACACCTTC. Translation gives CASSQDGEGSSGYGYTF.

This clonotype was observed once. The chain is built from TRBV3-1 and TRBJ2-4; tentatively, D is TRBD1 (5 bases). The J call is uncertain, as TRBJ2-7 better fits the DNA end. The CDR3 totals 13 residues. Per the germline V gene, CDR1 is LGHDT and CDR2 is YNNKEL (reference sequence). The chain's CDR3 is CASGWQGFGEQYF. DNA for the CDR3: TGTGCCAGCGGCTGGCAGGGATTCGGCGAGCAGTACTTC.

This clonotype was observed a handful of times. The genes are TRBV9 and TRBJ2-3; D gene unclear. CDR1 SGDLS and CDR2 YYNGEE come from the germline V gene. This CDR3 region has 13 residues. V was pared by 2 bases and J by 8 bases, with 12 bases between. CDR3 sequence reads: CASSVRRIGTQYF. As DNA, the CDR3 is TGTGCCAGCAGCGTCCGTAGAATAGGTACGCAGTATTTT.

In this sample, this clonotype turned up a few times. This chain links TRBV9 with TRBJ2-1, with D tentatively TRBD1 or TRBD2 (5 bases each). The CDR3 is 15 residues long. Germline values: CDR1 SGDLS, CDR2 YYNGEE. The V and J ends lost 3 bases and 6 bases respectively, with 16 bases between them. CDR3 nucleotide sequence: TGTGCCAGCAGCGGTCGGGACCCCCCGATCAATGAGCAGTTCTTC. Translated, it gives CASSGRDPPINEQFF.

This clonotype came up once. CDR3 DNA sequence: TGTGCCAGCGCCCGGACAGGGAAGTACGGCGATGAGCAGTTCTTC. Amino acid sequence: CASARTGKYGDEQFF. The chain combines TRBV2 with TRBJ2-1, with 8 bases fitting TRBD1. The CDR3 contains 15 residues. Per the germline V gene, CDR1 is SNHLY and CDR2 is FYNNEI. The V and J ends lost 8 bases and 8 bases, in that order; junction bases with no gene match: 14.

The chain joins TRBV30 to TRBJ2-1; TRBD1 matches at 9 bases. This CDR3 is built from 13 residues. Unmatched junction bases numbered 4, after V lost 7 bases and J lost 3 bases. Germline CDR1 is GTSNPN and CDR2 is SVGIG (reference sequence). CDR3 sequence: CASGQGYYNEQFF. Here the CDR3 DNA reads TGTGCCTCGGGACAGGGATACTACAATGAGCAGTTCTTC. The whole variable domain, filled in from reference TRBV30 and TRBJ2-1, reads SQTIHQWPATLVQPVGSPLSLECTVEGTSNPNLYWYRQAAGRGLQLLFYSVGIGQISSEVPQNLSASRPQDRQFILSSKKLLLSDSGFYLCASGQGYYNEQFFGPGTRLTVL.

Ten or more counts support this clonotype. V is TRBV25-1 and J is TRBJ2-3; tentatively, D is TRBD2 (6 bases). V was cut by 8 bases and J by 0 bases, with 12 bases left in between. CDR3 length: 14 residues. Germline lookup yields CDR1 MGHDK and CDR2 SYGVNS. CDR3 protein: CASSTSPSTDTQYF. CDR3 nucleotide sequence: TGTGCCAGCTCAACTAGCCCTAGCACAGATACGCAGTATTTT.

This clonotype was detected a few times. The chain links TRBV6-6 to TRBJ2-7, with no clear D. The better agreement between TRBJ2-5 and the DNA end casts doubt on the J call. Germline V gene data show CDR1 as MNHNY and CDR2 as SVGAGI (reference sequence). CDR3 size: 15 residues. The CDR3 sequence is CASSYSRHLGETQYF. The CDR3 region has the DNA TGTGCCAGCAGTTACTCAAGGCATTTGGGGGAGACCCAGTACTTC.

The CDR3 coding sequence is TGTGCCAGCAGTGTATTACACGGGTACGAGCAGTACTTC. Translated, it gives CASSVLHGYEQYF. The V and J genes are TRBV27 and TRBJ2-7; D is ambiguous. V shed 5 bases and J shed 4 bases, with 12 bases lying between them. The CDR3 contains 13 residues. The V gene's germline CDR1 is MNHEY and CDR2 SMNVEV (reference sequence).

V and J are TRBV5-1 and TRBJ2-2; no reliable D call. The CDR3 is 15 amino acids. Germline CDR1 and CDR2: SGHRS and YFSETQ. Trimming stripped 0 bases from V and 4 bases from J, with 10 bases between. The CDR3 loop is CASSLVRTSTGELFF. CDR3 sequence (DNA): TGCGCCAGCAGCTTGGTTAGAACGAGCACCGGGGAGCTGTTTTTT.